The source of this T cell receptor (beta chain) is a study of shared clonotypes between healthy human individuals. Study-wide background: CD4 naive cells filled three plates per donor, CD4 memory three, CD8 naive two and CD8 memory one.

On this clone: Its antigen remains unidentified.

General study results and limits: Tissue TCR repertoires likely differ from these blood-only repertoires.

Deep-level running was used for the assay. The data were produced by immunoSEQ multiplex PCR, yet TCRdb's version contains in-frame clones alone and is incomplete. The table includes about 1.1 million clones, roughly 80% detected once. Sequencing was done on a sample of memory CD4+ T cells from PBMCs. The subset denotes: CD45RA-negative fraction. The receptor was derived from a man between 18 and 35 years old in good health. Some clones in this sample may be carry-over from other donors' samples.

CDR3 nucleotides: TGCGCCAGCAGAGCCGTTTGGGGGAATGAAAAACTGTTTTTT. As protein: CASRAVWGNEKLFF. V usage is TRBV5-1 and J usage is TRBJ1-4; maybe TRBD1 (5 bases). The CDR3 has 14 amino acids. Germline CDR1 SGHRS, CDR2 YFSETQ. Trimming shortened V by 5 bases and J by 5 bases, and 13 bases separated the two germline ends.